This T cell receptor (beta chain) was documented in a study of blood T cell repertoires in COVID-19 (dated by TCRdb to about 2020). A note on the overall study: Samples from collaborators originated in the United States, Italy and Spain and spanned both the acute and convalescent phases of COVID-19. Subjects who had been exposed to COVID-19, were actively infected with it, or had recovered from it provided the deeply sampled blood TCRbeta repertoires that made up the dataset. A freely available public database, intended as a resource for researchers studying the immune response to SARS-CoV-2, is where the repertoires were released. A de-identified subject ID, COVID-19 status, age in years and sex were almost always included in the sample metadata. The prospective study material was composed of cDNA or gDNA derived from T cells, B-cell-depleted T cells, or PBMCs. Where available, HLA class I and class II types were taken from metadata supplied by the sample provider and were not determined by assay-based typing. The samples were drawn from two sources: the first 160 participants of the ongoing ImmuneRACE study, and over 950 subjects contributed by 6 global collaborators.

In the case of this clone: Its antigen is not yet known. It has no much larger one-base neighbor in the sample; base qualities were not kept.

Study-wide conclusions, independent of this receptor: The quantity of clinical and demographic metadata differed by source and by participant and was supplied without curation.

From cysteine to phenylalanine, the CDR3 is 15 amino acids long. Only the CDR3 part of the read is kept: 45 bases, read in frame from the first base. V has 0 bases trimmed and J has 13 bases trimmed; junction bases matching no gene number 8. CDR1 SGHDT and CDR2 YYEEEE were looked up in the germline V gene. TCRbeta CDR3 regions were amplified from genomic DNA by means of the immunoSEQ Assay, a bias-controlled multiplex PCR. The authors processed their data as follows. Nucleated cell counts per sample were estimated from amplification of reference gene primers within the assay. To quantify the absolute abundance of each unique TCRbeta CDR3 rearrangement, sequence reads were collapsed and filtered. For each sample, productive Simpson clonality was calculated by taking the square root of Simpson's diversity index across productive rearrangements. TCRdb retrieved this table from immuneACCESS and kept in-frame rearrangements only. Not all clones are present; in checked studies, unresolved V genes account for under half, and no reason is known for the remainder. That table furnishes V, J and clone size, whereas the DNA furnished D and trimming. In all, the sample holds about 16,000 clones, and more than 70% of those were seen once. Together, the top ten hold roughly 12% of the sample.

The collaborating institutions used their own protocols to collect whole blood in K2EDTA tubes. Collaborator samples were shipped for TCRbeta analysis as frozen whole blood, isolated PBMCs, or DNA extracted from either sample type. Here the chain combines TRBV5-6 and TRBJ2-1, and 12 junction bases match TRBD2. This TCR was sampled from a human donor in a cohort sampled during active COVID-19. The sequenced material came from peripheral blood. The CDR3 loop reads CASSLVASGGVNQFF. The sequenced DNA is TGTGCCAGCAGCTTGGTGGCTAGCGGGGGGGTGAATCAGTTCTTC.